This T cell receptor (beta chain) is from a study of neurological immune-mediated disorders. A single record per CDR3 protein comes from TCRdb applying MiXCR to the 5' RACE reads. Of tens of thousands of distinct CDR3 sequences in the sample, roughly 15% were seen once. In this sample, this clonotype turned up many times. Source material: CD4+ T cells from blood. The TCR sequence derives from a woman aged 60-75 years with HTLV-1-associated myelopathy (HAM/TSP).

In DNA form, the CDR3 reads TGTGCCACCAGCAGAGATGGGGCTTCAGGAAACACCATATATTTT. It yields the protein CATSRDGASGNTIYF. The chain employs TRBV15 and TRBJ1-3, with D tentatively TRBD1 (5 bases). Germline V gene lookup returns CDR1 LNHNV and CDR2 YYDKDF (reference sequence). V was pared by 0 bases and J by 4 bases, with 10 bases between. This CDR3 spans 15 amino acids.